The source of this TCR beta chain is a study of T cell repertoires in cytomegalovirus infection. The length of the CDR3 is 16 residues. Germline V gene data show CDR1 as LNHDA and CDR2 as SQIVND (reference sequence). V lost 0 bases to trimming and J lost 5 bases; unmatched junction nucleotides: 7. From the reads, TCRdb called clonotypes with MiXCR, one entry per CDR3 protein. The sample lists roughly 300,000 distinct CDR3 sequences; 9.5% were seen once. This clonotype was found many times. Sequenced: PBMCs. The clonotype was recovered from a human donor in good health (CMV status not recorded). Some clones in this sample may be carry-over from other donors' samples. This chain joins TRBV19 and TRBJ2-7, with 10 nucleotides matching TRBD2. CDR3 in amino acids: CASSIEPSGSPHEQYF. DNA of the CDR3: TGTGCCAGTAGTATAGAACCTAGCGGGAGTCCCCACGAGCAGTACTTC.